Detailed here is one T cell receptor (beta chain). The antigen is not known. The data derive from a study of cytomegalovirus exposure and HLA in healthy donors. Whole-study findings and limits: TCR beta chain V- and J-gene trimming was linked, in a later analysis, to a missense variant in DCLRE1C. About 87% or about 30% of the time was how often most TCR beta V segments were productive, according to an earlier analysis. Association with HLA alleles at 0.05 false discovery rate was found for approximately 18,000 TCR beta sequences in a later analysis.

The primer mix had 60 Vbeta and 13 Jbeta primers. The assay was immunoSEQ multiplex PCR, and TCRdb's table has in-frame clones only and misses some. The table has about 190,000 clones, 70% to 75% seen once; the top ten hold 3.1%. Germline V gives CDR1 MGHRA, CDR2 YSYEKL. The V gene lost 1 base and the J gene lost 7 bases, with 23 bases spanning the gap. This CDR3 is built from 18 residues. The material sequenced was PBMCs. The rearrangement links TRBV4-1 to TRBJ2-1; tentative D call: TRBD2 (5 bases). This receptor was taken from a woman aged 25 to 39 in good health and CMV-seropositive. CDR3 bases: TGCGCCAGCAGCCAAGGTCCCGCGGGCGGCATTAAAGGGAATGAGCAGTTCTTC. This sequence encodes CASSQGPAGGIKGNEQFF.